Listed below are T cell receptor beta chains from one sample, sequenced in a study of identical twins. TCRdb processed the 5' RACE reads anew with MiXCR; each CDR3 protein has one entry. Among about 500,000 distinct CDR3 sequences listed, more than 13% were seen once. This same sample was also taken into another study, of yellow fever vaccine responses in identical twins.

The sample taken for sequencing was CD4+ T cells sorted from blood. The receptors here all came from a woman between 18 and 30 years old in good health. Both conserved end residues are part of each CDR3.

TRBJ2-5	TRBV7-2	CASSSPTGTSGRGAQYF
TRBJ1-1	TRBV18	CASSPNSEEAFF
TRBJ2-7	TRBV7-9	CASSLARGVYEQYF
TRBJ2-1	TRBV4-3	CASSQEAGQGQQFF
TRBJ2-7	TRBV20-1	CSARKPGEQYF
TRBJ2-7	TRBV3-1	CASSPAAGLEQYF
TRBJ2-2	TRBV11-2	CASSRDVYSTGELFF
TRBJ1-6	TRBV25-1	CASSEIDRANSPLHF
TRBJ2-1	TRBV7-3	CASSLQGFYNEQFF
TRBJ2-2	TRBV20-1	CSALESRGRGNTGELFF
TRBJ2-1	TRBV12-3/TRBV12-4	CASSQSTLGGLGAYNEQFF
TRBJ2-7	TRBV20-1	CSARAGTSGRAYEQYF
TRBJ2-1	TRBV4-3	CASSQSIGNEQFF